This passage covers 5 T cell receptor beta chains from one sample sequenced in a study of cytomegalovirus exposure and HLA in healthy donors. The PCR had 60 Vbeta and 13 Jbeta primers. Measured with immunoSEQ multiplex PCR; TCRdb has only the in-frame clones, and not every one. The sample records about 92,000 clones, 81% being singletons. The source material was PBMCs. The source of these receptors is a girl aged 2 to 9 in good health and CMV-seropositive.

The rearrangement links TRBV2 to TRBJ1-5; D is ambiguous. The length of the CDR3 is 12 residues. Germline CDR1 reads SNHLY; CDR2 reads FYNNEI. V was shortened by 4 bases and J by 7 bases, with 8 bases between the two germline ends. The CDR3 here is CASSGAYQPQHF. CDR3 coding DNA: TGTGCCAGCAGTGGGGCGTACCAGCCCCAGCATTTT.

The chain links TRBV7-6 to TRBJ2-7; 8 nucleotides align to TRBD1. CDR3 length: 14 residues. Per the germline V gene, CDR1 is SGHVS and CDR2 is FNYEAQ. Trimming cost V 4 bases and J 5 bases; bases outside gene matches: 7. The CDR3 sequence: CASSWNDRGDEQYF. CDR3 DNA sequence: TGTGCCAGCAGCTGGAACGACAGGGGAGACGAGCAGTACTTC.

This chain connects TRBV2 to TRBJ2-3, with D maybe TRBD2 (6 bases). The V end was cut by 3 bases, the J end by 5 bases, with 18 bases between. In germline, CDR1 is SNHLY, CDR2 FYNNEI. The CDR3 is made up of 16 amino acids. Here the CDR3 reads CASSEWDLSGRDTQYF. CDR3 DNA sequence: TGTGCCAGCAGTGAGTGGGACTTGTCCGGACGAGATACGCAGTATTTT.

The chain recombines TRBV30 with TRBJ1-4, with no clear D. The germline V gene has CDR1 GTSNPN and CDR2 SVGIG (reference sequence). Between the trimmed V and J ends, which lost 4 bases and 0 bases, there was a span of 3 bases. The CDR3 sequence is 12 residues long. The CDR3 is CAWTATNEKLFF. DNA of the CDR3: TGTGCCTGGACCGCAACTAATGAAAAACTGTTTTTT.

V gene TRBV4-3 combines with J gene TRBJ2-3, with a possible D match to TRBD2 (6 bases). CDR1 is LGHNA and CDR2 is YSLEER in the germline V gene. The length of the CDR3 is 15 residues. The V and J ends lost 0 bases and 4 bases respectively, with 11 bases between them. This chain's CDR3 is CASSQEIRESDTQYF. DNA for the CDR3: TGCGCCAGCAGCCAAGAAATACGGGAGTCAGATACGCAGTATTTT.